What follows is one TCR beta chain and its context. What it binds is not known. The CDR3 contains 17 residues. The germline V gene encodes CDR1 SGHTA and CDR2 FQGNSA. The trim removed 6 bases at V and 2 bases at J, leaving 14 bases unmatched. 13 Jbeta primers and 60 Vbeta primers were used for the PCR. TCRdb's copy holds only in-frame clones and misses some; the assay was immunoSEQ multiplex PCR. The repertoire has around 140,000 clones, about 80% of them found once; the top ten carry over 2%. This sample is part of a study of cytomegalovirus exposure and HLA in healthy donors. General study points: Most CMV-associated TCR beta chains were later found to appear HLA-restricted.

The chain combines TRBV7-2 with TRBJ2-5; 8 nucleotides align to TRBD1. This sequence was found in a woman under 30 in good health and CMV-seropositive. The source material was PBMCs. The CDR3 sequence: CASRSALRTGRQETQYF. CDR3 coding DNA: TGTGCCAGCAGATCCGCGCTCCGGACAGGGCGACAAGAGACCCAGTACTTC.